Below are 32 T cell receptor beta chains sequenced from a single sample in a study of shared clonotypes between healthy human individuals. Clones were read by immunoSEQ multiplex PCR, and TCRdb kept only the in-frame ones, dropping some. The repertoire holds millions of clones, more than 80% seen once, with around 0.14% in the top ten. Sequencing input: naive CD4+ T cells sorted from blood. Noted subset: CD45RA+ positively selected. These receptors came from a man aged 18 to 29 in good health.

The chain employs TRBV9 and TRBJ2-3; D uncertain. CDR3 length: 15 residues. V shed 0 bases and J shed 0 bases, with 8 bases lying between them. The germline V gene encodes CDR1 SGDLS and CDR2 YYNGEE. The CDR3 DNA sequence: TGTGCCAGCAGCGTAGACTCTCCTAGCACAGATACGCAGTATTTT. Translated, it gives CASSVDSPSTDTQYF.

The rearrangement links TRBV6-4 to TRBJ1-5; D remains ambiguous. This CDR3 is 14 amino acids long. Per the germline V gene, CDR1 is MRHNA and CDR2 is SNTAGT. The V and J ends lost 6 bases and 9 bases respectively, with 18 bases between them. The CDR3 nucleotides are TGTGCCAGCAGCTCCCAATGGGGTCAGACGCCCCAGCATTTT. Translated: CASSSQWGQTPQHF.

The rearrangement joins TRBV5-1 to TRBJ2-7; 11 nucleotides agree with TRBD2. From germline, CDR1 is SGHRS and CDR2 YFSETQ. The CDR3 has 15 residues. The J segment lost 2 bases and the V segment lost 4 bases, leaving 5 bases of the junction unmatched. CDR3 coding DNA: TGCGCCAGCAGCGTGGGACTAGCGGTCACCTACGAGCAGTACTTC. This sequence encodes CASSVGLAVTYEQYF.

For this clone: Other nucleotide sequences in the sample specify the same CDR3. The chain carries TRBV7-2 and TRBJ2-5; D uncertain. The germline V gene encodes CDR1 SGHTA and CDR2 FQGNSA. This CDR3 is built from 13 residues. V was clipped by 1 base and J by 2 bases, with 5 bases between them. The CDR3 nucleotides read TGTGCCAGCAGCTTAGGGCAGCAAGAGACCCAGTACTTC. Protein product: CASSLGQQETQYF.

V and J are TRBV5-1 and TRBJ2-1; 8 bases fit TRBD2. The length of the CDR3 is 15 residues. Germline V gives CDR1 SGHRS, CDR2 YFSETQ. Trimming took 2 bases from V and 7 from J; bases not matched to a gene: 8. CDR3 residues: CASSFRGGVSNEQFF. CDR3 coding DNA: TGCGCCAGCAGCTTCCGGGGGGGCGTTTCAAATGAGCAGTTCTTC.

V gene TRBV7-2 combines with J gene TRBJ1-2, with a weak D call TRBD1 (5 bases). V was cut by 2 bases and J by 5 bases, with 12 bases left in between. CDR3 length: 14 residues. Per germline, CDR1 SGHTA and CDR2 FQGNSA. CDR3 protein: CASSLSQASYGYTF. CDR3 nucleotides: TGTGCCAGCAGCTTATCACAGGCGAGTTATGGCTACACCTTC.

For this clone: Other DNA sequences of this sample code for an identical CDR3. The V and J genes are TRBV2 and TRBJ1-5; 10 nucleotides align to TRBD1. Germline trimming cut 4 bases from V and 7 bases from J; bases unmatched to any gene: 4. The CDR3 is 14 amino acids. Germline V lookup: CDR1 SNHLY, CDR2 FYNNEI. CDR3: CASSGQGAGQPQHF. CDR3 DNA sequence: TGTGCCAGCAGTGGACAGGGGGCAGGGCAGCCCCAGCATTTT.

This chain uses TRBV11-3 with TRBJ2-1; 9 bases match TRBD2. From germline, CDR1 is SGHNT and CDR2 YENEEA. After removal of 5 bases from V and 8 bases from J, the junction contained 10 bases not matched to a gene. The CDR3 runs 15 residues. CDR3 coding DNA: TGTGCCAGCAGCCTGGGGCGGGAGGGCCGCTATGAGCAGTTCTTC. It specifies CASSLGREGRYEQFF. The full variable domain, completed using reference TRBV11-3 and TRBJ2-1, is EAGVVQSPRYKIIEKKQPVAFWCNPISGHNTLYWYLQNLGQGPELLIRYENEEAVDDSQLPKDRFSAERLKGVDSTLKIQPAELGDSAVYLCASSLGREGRYEQFFGPGTRLTVL.

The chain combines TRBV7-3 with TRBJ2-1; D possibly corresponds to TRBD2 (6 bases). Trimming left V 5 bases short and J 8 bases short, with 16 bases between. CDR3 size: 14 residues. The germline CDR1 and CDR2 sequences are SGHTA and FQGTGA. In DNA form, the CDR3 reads TGTGCCAGCAGCCCAAGTGGGGGGAGCTATGAGCAGTTCTTC. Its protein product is CASSPSGGSYEQFF.

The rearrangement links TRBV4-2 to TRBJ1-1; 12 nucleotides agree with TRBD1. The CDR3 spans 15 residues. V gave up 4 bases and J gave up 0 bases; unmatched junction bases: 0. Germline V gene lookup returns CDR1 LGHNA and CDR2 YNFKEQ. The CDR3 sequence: CASSRDRGLNTEAFF. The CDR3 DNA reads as TGTGCCAGCAGCCGGGACAGGGGGCTGAACACTGAAGCTTTCTTT.

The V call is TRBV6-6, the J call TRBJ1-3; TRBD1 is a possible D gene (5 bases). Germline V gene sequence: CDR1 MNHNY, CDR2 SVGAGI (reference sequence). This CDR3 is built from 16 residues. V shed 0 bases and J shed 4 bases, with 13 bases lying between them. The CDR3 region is CASSYSGPLSGNTIYF. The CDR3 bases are TGTGCCAGCAGTTACTCGGGGCCCCTCTCCGGAAACACCATATATTTT.

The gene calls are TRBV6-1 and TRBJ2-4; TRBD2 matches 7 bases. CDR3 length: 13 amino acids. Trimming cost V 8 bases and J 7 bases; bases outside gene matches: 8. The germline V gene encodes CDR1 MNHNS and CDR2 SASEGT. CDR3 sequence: CASRGAGGNIQYF. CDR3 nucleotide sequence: TGTGCCAGCCGAGGGGCCGGGGGGAACATTCAGTACTTC.

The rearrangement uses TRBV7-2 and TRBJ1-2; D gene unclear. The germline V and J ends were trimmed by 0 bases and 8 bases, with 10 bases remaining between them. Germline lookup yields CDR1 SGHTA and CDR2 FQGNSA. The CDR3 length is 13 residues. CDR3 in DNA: TGTGCCAGCAGCTTAGCTGCCCTTGGGGGCTACACCTTC. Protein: CASSLAALGGYTF.

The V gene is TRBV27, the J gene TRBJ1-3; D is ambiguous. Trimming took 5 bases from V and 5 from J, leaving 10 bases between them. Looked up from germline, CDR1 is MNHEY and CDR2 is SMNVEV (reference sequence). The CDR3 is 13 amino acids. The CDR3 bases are TGTGCCAGCAGTGGTAAAACCAGAAACACCATATATTTT. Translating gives CASSGKTRNTIYF.

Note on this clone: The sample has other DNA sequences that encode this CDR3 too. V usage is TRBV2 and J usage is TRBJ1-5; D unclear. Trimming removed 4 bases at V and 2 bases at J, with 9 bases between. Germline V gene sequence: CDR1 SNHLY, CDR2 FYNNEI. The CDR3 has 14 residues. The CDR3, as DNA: TGTGCCAGCAGTGTAGGGTCGGGCAATCAGCCCCAGCATTTT. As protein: CASSVGSGNQPQHF.

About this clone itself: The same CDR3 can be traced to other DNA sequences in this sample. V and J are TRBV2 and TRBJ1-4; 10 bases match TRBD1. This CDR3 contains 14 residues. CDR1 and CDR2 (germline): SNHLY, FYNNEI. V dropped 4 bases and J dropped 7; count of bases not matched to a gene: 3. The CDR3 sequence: CASSGQGAGEKLFF. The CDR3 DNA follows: TGTGCCAGCAGTGGACAGGGGGCGGGTGAAAAACTGTTTTTT.

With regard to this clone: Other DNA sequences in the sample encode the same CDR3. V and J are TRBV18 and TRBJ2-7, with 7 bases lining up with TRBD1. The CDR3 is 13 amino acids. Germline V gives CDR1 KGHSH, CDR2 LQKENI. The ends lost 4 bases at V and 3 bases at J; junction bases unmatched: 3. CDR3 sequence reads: CASSRGTDYEQYF. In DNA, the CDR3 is TGTGCCAGCTCACGTGGGACAGACTACGAGCAGTACTTC.

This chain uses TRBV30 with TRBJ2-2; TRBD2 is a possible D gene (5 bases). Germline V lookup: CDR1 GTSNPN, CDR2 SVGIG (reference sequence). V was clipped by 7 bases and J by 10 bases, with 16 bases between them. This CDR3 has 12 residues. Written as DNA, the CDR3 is TGTGCCTCAAACCGGTTTCGGGAGGAGCTGTTTTTT. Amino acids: CASNRFREELFF.

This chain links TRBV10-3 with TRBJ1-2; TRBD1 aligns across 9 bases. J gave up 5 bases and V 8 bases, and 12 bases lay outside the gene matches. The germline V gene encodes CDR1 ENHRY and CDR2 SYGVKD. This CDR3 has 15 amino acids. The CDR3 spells CAIAPLTGGKYGYTF. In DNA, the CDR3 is TGTGCCATCGCCCCTCTAACAGGGGGCAAGTATGGCTACACCTTC.

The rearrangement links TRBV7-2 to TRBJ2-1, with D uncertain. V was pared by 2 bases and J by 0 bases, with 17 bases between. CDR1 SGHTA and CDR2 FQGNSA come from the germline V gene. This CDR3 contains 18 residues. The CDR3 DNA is TGTGCCAGCAGCTTACGAGGATCGTTATTCAGCTCCTACAATGAGCAGTTCTTC. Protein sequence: CASSLRGSLFSSYNEQFF.

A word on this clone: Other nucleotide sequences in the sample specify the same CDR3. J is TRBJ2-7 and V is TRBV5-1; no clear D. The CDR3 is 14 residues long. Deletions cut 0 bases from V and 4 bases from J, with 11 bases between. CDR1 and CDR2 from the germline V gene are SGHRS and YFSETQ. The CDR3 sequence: CASSLGSGRYEQYF. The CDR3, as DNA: TGCGCCAGCAGCTTGGGGTCCGGACGTTACGAGCAGTACTTC.

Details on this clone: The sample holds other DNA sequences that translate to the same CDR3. The CDR3 sequence is CASSLGTGTEAFF. Here the CDR3 DNA reads TGCGCCAGCAGCTTGGGGACAGGCACTGAAGCTTTCTTT. The chain couples TRBV5-1 to TRBJ1-1; 7 nucleotides match TRBD1. Germline CDR1 SGHRS, CDR2 YFSETQ. V was pared by 0 bases and J by 4 bases, with 0 bases of the junction left unmatched. The CDR3 loop spans 13 amino acids. Full variable domain (outside the CDR3, taken from reference TRBV5-1 and TRBJ1-1): KAGVTQTPRYLIKTRGQQVTLSCSPISGHRSVSWYQQTPGQGLQFLFEYFSETQRNKGNFPGRFSGRQFSNSRSEMNVSTLELGDSALYLCASSLGTGTEAFFGQGTRLTVV.

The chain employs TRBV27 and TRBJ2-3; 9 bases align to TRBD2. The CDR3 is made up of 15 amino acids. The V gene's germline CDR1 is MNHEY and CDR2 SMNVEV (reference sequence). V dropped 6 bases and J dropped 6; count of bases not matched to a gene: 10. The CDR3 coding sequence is TGTGCCAGCAGCAACGCGGAGCGGGGGGATGATACGCAGTATTTT. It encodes CASSNAERGDDTQYF.

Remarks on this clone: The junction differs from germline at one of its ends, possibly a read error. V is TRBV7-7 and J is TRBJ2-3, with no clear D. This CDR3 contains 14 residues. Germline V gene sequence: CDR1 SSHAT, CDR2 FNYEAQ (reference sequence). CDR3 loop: CASSPISSTDTQYF. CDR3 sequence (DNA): TGTGCTAGCAGCCCTATTTCTAGCACAGATACGCAGTATTTT.

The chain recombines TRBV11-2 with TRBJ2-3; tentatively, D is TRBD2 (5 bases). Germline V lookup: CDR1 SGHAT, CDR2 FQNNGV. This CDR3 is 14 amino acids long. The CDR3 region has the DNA TGTGCGACCAAGCACCAGCGGAGCACAGATACGCAGTATTTT. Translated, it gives CATKHQRSTDTQYF. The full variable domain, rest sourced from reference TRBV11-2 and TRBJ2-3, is EAGVAQSPRYKIIEKRQSVAFWCNPISGHATLYWYQQILGQGPKLLIQFQNNGVVDDSQLPKDRFSAERLKGVDSTLKIQPAKLEDSAVYLCATKHQRSTDTQYFGPGTRLTVL.

As DNA, the CDR3 is TGTGCCAGCAGTTACTCGGTAAGGGATACGCAGTATTTT. Its protein product is CASSYSVRDTQYF. This sequence joins TRBV6-7 and TRBJ2-3; D unclear. TRBV6-7 is identified as an open reading frame with a role that is uncertain. This CDR3 is built from 13 residues. The germline V and J ends were trimmed by 0 bases and 6 bases, with 7 bases remaining between them.

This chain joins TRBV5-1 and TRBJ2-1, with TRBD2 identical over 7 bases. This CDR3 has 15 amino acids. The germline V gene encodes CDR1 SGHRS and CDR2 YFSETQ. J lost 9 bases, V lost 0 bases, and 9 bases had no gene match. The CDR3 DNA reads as TGCGCCAGCAGCTTGGATAGGACTAGGGGTTCTGAGCAGTTCTTC. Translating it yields CASSLDRTRGSEQFF.

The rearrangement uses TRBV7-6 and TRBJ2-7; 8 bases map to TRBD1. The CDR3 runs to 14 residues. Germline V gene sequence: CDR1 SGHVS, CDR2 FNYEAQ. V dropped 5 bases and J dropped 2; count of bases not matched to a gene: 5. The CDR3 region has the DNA TGTGCCAGCAGCAGCCAGACAGGGGCCTACGAGCAGTACTTC. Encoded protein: CASSSQTGAYEQYF.

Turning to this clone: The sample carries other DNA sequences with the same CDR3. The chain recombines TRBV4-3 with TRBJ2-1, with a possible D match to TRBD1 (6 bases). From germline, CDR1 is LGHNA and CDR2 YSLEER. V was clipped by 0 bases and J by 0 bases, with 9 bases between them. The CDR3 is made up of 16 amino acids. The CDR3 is CASSQEGGGSYNEQFF. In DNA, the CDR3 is TGCGCCAGCAGCCAAGAAGGGGGTGGCTCCTACAATGAGCAGTTCTTC.

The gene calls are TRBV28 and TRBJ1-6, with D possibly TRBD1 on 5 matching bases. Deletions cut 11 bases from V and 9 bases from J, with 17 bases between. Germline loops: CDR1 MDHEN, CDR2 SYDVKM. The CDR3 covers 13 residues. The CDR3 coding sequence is TGTGCCGTTCTCCGGGACCCATTTTCACCCCTCCACTTT. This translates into CAVLRDPFSPLHF. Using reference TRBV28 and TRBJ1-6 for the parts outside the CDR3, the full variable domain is DVKVTQSSRYLVKRTGEKVFLECVQDMDHENMFWYRQDPGLGLRLIYFSYDVKMKEKGDIPEGYSVSREKKERFSLILESASTNQTSMYLCAVLRDPFSPLHFGNGTRLTVT.

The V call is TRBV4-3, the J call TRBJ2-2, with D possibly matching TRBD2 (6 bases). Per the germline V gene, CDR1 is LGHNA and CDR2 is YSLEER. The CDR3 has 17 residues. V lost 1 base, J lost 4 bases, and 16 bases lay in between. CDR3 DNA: TGCGCCAGCAGCCAAGGGGACCTCTCCGGGAGCACCGGGGAGCTGTTTTTT. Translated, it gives CASSQGDLSGSTGELFF.

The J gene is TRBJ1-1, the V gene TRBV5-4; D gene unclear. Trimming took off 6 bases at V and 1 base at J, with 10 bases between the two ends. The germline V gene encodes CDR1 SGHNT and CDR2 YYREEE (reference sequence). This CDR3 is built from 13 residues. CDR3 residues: CASKEEWNTEAFF. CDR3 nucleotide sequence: TGTGCCAGCAAAGAGGAGTGGAACACTGAAGCTTTCTTT.